Listed below are T cell receptor beta chains from one sample, sequenced in a study of spatial heterogeneity in lung cancer. TCRdb recomputed calls from the 5' RACE reads with MiXCR, one row per CDR3 protein. The sample consists of 20,000 to 30,000 distinct CDR3 sequences, roughly 13% of them appearing once. Sequencing used PBMCs, obtained at surgery. Receptors originate from a female donor with early-stage non-small cell lung cancer. The CDR3 runs from the conserved cysteine through the conserved F or W. The D gene is left open where the match is weak. Clone size is given for some rows only: seen once, a few or many times, or a class if the clone is expanded.

clone size	V gene	J gene	D gene	CDR3 protein	CDR3 DNA
many	TRBV5-4	TRBJ1-2	TRBD1	CASSLVMGTANYGYTF	TGTGCCAGCAGCTTGGTAATGGGGACAGCTAACTATGGCTACACCTTC
many	TRBV6-5	TRBJ2-6	.	CASSPYSGANVLTF	TGTGCCAGCAGTCCGTACTCTGGGGCCAACGTCCTGACTTTC
few	TRBV4-3	TRBJ1-2	.	CASSQDWSQGYGYTF	TGCGCCAGCAGCCAAGATTGGTCCCAGGGCTATGGCTACACCTTC
.	TRBV5-6	TRBJ1-5	.	CASSSGGFGNQPQHF	TGTGCCAGCAGCTCTGGGGGTTTTGGCAATCAGCCCCAGCATTTT
many	TRBV5-1	TRBJ2-1	TRBD2	CASSLVLGGNAGEQFF	TGCGCCAGCAGCTTGGTTCTCGGGGGGAACGCAGGAGAGCAGTTCTTC
many	TRBV6-2/TRBV6-3	TRBJ2-5	.	CASSLHSGTQETQYF	TGTGCCAGCAGTCTTCACTCCGGGACACAAGAGACCCAGTACTTC
few	TRBV11-1	TRBJ2-7	.	CASSSLGSYEQYF	TGTGCCAGCAGCTCACTAGGTTCCTACGAGCAGTACTTC
few	TRBV14	TRBJ2-3	TRBD2	CAVQWAGADTQYF	TGTGCCGTACAGTGGGCGGGAGCAGATACGCAGTATTTT
many	TRBV5-5	TRBJ2-7	TRBD2	CASSLASGSYEQYF	TGTGCCAGCAGCTTGGCTAGCGGGAGCTACGAGCAGTACTTC
.	TRBV6-2/TRBV6-3	TRBJ1-2	.	CASQGSSRGYTF	TGTGCCAGCCAGGGGTCCTCAAGGGGCTACACCTTC
few	TRBV27	TRBJ2-5	.	CASRYLDIQYF	TGTGCCAGCAGGTACCTGGACATCCAGTACTTC
.	TRBV28	TRBJ1-2	.	CASSRPTGSYGYTF	TGTGCCAGCAGTAGACCGACAGGTTCTTATGGCTACACCTTC
.	TRBV14	TRBJ2-1	.	CASSQFTGSNEQFF	TGTGCCAGCAGCCAATTCACAGGCTCCAATGAGCAGTTCTTC
many	TRBV20-1	TRBJ2-3	.	CSARVYGVTDTQYF	TGCAGTGCTAGAGTGTATGGGGTCACAGATACGCAGTATTTT
many	TRBV12-3/TRBV12-4	TRBJ2-6	TRBD2	CASSTNLAANSGANVLTF	TGTGCCAGCAGTACCAACCTAGCGGCCAACTCTGGGGCCAACGTCCTGACTTTC
.	TRBV7-2	TRBJ1-4	.	CASSFFGTDEKLFF	TGTGCCAGCAGCTTTTTTGGGACCGATGAAAAACTGTTTTTT
.	TRBV6-2/TRBV6-3	TRBJ1-5	.	CASSYMAALRPQHF	TGTGCCAGCAGTTACATGGCAGCCCTTCGGCCCCAGCATTTT
many	TRBV9	TRBJ2-7	TRBD2	CASSGHASGTSAYEQYF	TGTGCCAGCAGCGGACACGCTTCCGGGACTAGCGCATACGAGCAGTACTTC
many	TRBV21-1	TRBJ2-5	.	CASSKIRSSGRSRGIVETQYF	TGTGCCAGCAGCAAAATTCGATCTAGCGGGAGGAGTCGGGGGATCGTGGAGACCCAGTACTTC
few	TRBV28	TRBJ1-2	.	CASAWAQGYGYTF	TGTGCCAGCGCTTGGGCTCAGGGCTATGGCTACACCTTC
.	TRBV11-3	TRBJ2-3	.	CASSLSENTQYF	TGTGCCAGCAGCTTATCCGAGAATACGCAGTATTTT
few	TRBV29-1	TRBJ1-2	.	CSVARDTGNYGYTF	TGCAGCGTGGCCCGAGATACAGGGAACTATGGCTACACCTTC
many	TRBV12-3/TRBV12-4	TRBJ1-1	.	CASRRTENTEAFF	TGTGCCAGCAGGCGGACTGAGAACACTGAAGCTTTCTTT
many	TRBV20-1	TRBJ1-1	.	CSARNLMNTEAFF	TGCAGTGCTAGAAATCTAATGAACACTGAAGCTTTCTTT
.	TRBV11-3	TRBJ2-1	TRBD2	CASSELAGVEQFF	TGTGCCAGCAGCGAACTAGCGGGAGTTGAGCAGTTCTTC
.	TRBV5-1	TRBJ2-1	.	CASSFGQSGTTYNEQFF	TGCGCCAGCAGCTTTGGCCAGTCCGGGACAACCTACAATGAGCAGTTCTTC
many	TRBV29-1	TRBJ2-1	.	CSAAPYNEQFF	TGCAGCGCCGCACCCTACAATGAGCAGTTCTTC
.	TRBV27	TRBJ2-5	.	CASSLRGRRETQYF	TGTGCCAGCAGTTTACGGGGACGAAGAGAGACCCAGTACTTC
many	TRBV29-1	TRBJ2-7	.	CSVETGGYEQYF	TGCAGCGTTGAAACCGGGGGCTACGAGCAGTACTTC
.	TRBV29-1	TRBJ2-5	TRBD1	CSVEGDRGLETQYF	TGCAGCGTTGAAGGGGACAGGGGCCTAGAGACCCAGTACTTC
many	TRBV7-2	TRBJ1-1	.	CASSLGTGIEAFF	TGTGCCAGCAGCTTAGGTACGGGGATTGAAGCTTTCTTT
many	TRBV5-1	TRBJ2-3	.	CASSPAGQHLGTQYF	TGCGCCAGCAGCCCGGCGGGACAGCACCTTGGTACGCAGTATTTT
many	TRBV6-2/TRBV6-3	TRBJ2-1	.	CASKAFSGVNVQFF	TGTGCCAGCAAGGCCTTTTCAGGGGTGAACGTCCAGTTCTTC
many	TRBV9	TRBJ2-3	TRBD2	CASSVTSGGTDTQYF	TGTGCCAGCAGCGTTACTAGCGGGGGCACAGATACGCAGTATTTT